The TCR beta chain described here comes from a study of metastatic and nonmetastatic thyroid tumors. Across the study: Malignant thyroid and benign thyroid patients provided blood and tumor or nodule tissue whose repertoires were compared.

Nobody among the patients had been given any treatment before thyroid surgery. This clone was recorded many times. What it binds is not known. V lost 4 bases and J lost 6, with 13 bases in between. The CDR3 is 14 amino acids. Germline CDR1 is SGHAT and CDR2 is FQNNGV. Study-wide results and caveats: Benign nodules were reported to have significantly lower TCR beta diversity than malignant thyroid tumors, in blood and tumor.

The authors' processing: A papillary thyroid cancer distant-metastasis classifier was built from CDR3 differences across clinicopathological groups. MiXCR reprocessed the PCR reads for TCRdb. TCRdb's processing, not the study's, gives the V and J calls here. Of 15,000 to 20,000 clones in the sample, 30% to 35% were seen once. This clonotype was obtained from a female donor with papillary thyroid cancer or a benign thyroid nodule (not recorded which). Some clones in this sample may be carry-over from other donors' samples. The sample consisted of blood. The chain uses TRBV11-2 and TRBJ2-1; D is tentatively TRBD1 or TRBD2 (5 bases each). DNA for the CDR3: TGTGCCAGCAGCTGGGGGTTTTCGGGCAATGAGCAGTTCTTC. Protein sequence: CASSWGFSGNEQFF.